This TCR beta chain was documented in a study of beta chain features in type 1 diabetes. Study summary: Patients looked much like healthy donors when it came to age, gender and cell yields. The samples had around 98 million sorted cells examined in all. Points from the study as a whole: In every one of the four CD4+ subsets, TCRB CDR3s were moderately but significantly shorter in Type 1 diabetes patients.

This clone was counted between two and nine times. Its antigen is as yet unknown. The whole isolated RNA underwent reverse transcription, so sequencing captured expressed TCRB transcripts. The method was immunoSEQ multiplex PCR; TCRdb's version includes in-frame clones alone and lacks a portion of them. Among about 160,000 clones listed, almost 8% were seen once. V lost 1 base to trimming and J lost 4 bases, with 12 bases between them. This CDR3 comprises 15 residues. From germline, CDR1 is SGHAT and CDR2 FQNNGV. The chain combines TRBV11-2 with TRBJ2-3, with D unresolved. The sequence was obtained from a man younger than 35 with type 1 diabetes. What was sequenced was central memory CD4+ T cells from blood. CDR3 in DNA: TGTGCCAGCAGCTTAGTCGTCCCTCCCCCAGATACGCAGTATTTT. Amino acids: CASSLVVPPPDTQYF.